These T cell receptor beta chains were read from a single sample in a study of blood T cell repertoires in COVID-19. TCRdb's table, derived via immunoSEQ multiplex PCR, lists solely in-frame clones and lacks some. The data contain about 68,000 clones, roughly nine tenths of them singletons. Input material: peripheral blood. The receptors here all came from a man aged 45-65 years with active COVID-19. Both conserved end residues are part of each CDR3. Each record gives: V gene, J gene, clone size, D gene, CDR3 DNA, CDR3 protein. A D gene is named only where the DNA matches it firmly. Size values are once, few and many counts, or a class for expanded clones, and some rows have none.

V: TRBV5-1; J: TRBJ1-6; size: NA; D: NA; DNA: TGCGCCAGCAGCTTGCAGGGTTATAATTCACCCCTCCACTTT; CDR3: CASSLQGYNSPLHF
V: TRBV24-1; J: TRBJ1-4; size: NA; D: NA; DNA: TGTGCCACCAGTGATTCGTATCCGATCGACTTTAATGAAAAACTGTTTTTT; CDR3: CATSDSYPIDFNEKLFF
V: TRBV3-1/TRBV3-2; J: TRBJ2-3; size: NA; D: TRBD2; DNA: TGTGCCAGCAGTCGAGCGGGGGGGCCTGGAGATACGCAGTATTTT; CDR3: CASSRAGGPGDTQYF
V: TRBV7-9; J: TRBJ1-1; size: few; D: NA; DNA: TGTGCCAGCAGCCGTGATATGAGGGATACTGAAGCTTTCTTT; CDR3: CASSRDMRDTEAFF
V: TRBV4-1; J: TRBJ1-5; size: NA; D: NA; DNA: TGCGCCAGCAGCCAAGATGAGAACAGAAGAAATCAGCCCCAGCATTTT; CDR3: CASSQDENRRNQPQHF
V: TRBV5-1; J: TRBJ2-7; size: once; D: NA; DNA: TGCGCCAGCAGCTTGGGCGCAGGAAACGAGCAGTACTTC; CDR3: CASSLGAGNEQYF
V: TRBV6-1; J: TRBJ1-5; size: NA; D: NA; DNA: TGTGCCAGCAGTGAATGGGAGGGTCATCAGCCCCAGCATTTT; CDR3: CASSEWEGHQPQHF
V: TRBV6-2/TRBV6-3; J: TRBJ2-4; size: NA; D: NA; DNA: TGTGCCAGCAGTGTGTCGGGGGTTTGGGGCATTCAGTACTTC; CDR3: CASSVSGVWGIQYF
V: TRBV5-1; J: TRBJ1-6; size: NA; D: NA; DNA: TGCGCCAGCAGCTTGGAAGCCAGGAAAAATTCACCCCTCCACTTT; CDR3: CASSLEARKNSPLHF
V: TRBV12-5; J: TRBJ2-7; size: NA; D: TRBD1; DNA: TGTGCTAGTGGTTTGGGACAGGGTAGCTACGAGCAGTACTTC; CDR3: CASGLGQGSYEQYF
V: TRBV11-3; J: TRBJ2-1; size: NA; D: TRBD1; DNA: TGTGCCAGCAGCTTTTACGGGACAGGGGACGATGAGCAGTTCTTC; CDR3: CASSFYGTGDDEQFF
V: TRBV10-3; J: TRBJ2-1; size: NA; D: TRBD1; DNA: TGTGCCATCAGTGAGTCCACGGGACAGGCCTACAATGAGCAGTTCTTC; CDR3: CAISESTGQAYNEQFF
V: TRBV9; J: TRBJ2-3; size: NA; D: TRBD2; DNA: TGTGCCAGCAGCGAACTTGCGGGGGGGCTTAATACGCAGTATTTT; CDR3: CASSELAGGLNTQYF
V: TRBV10-3; J: TRBJ2-3; size: few; D: NA; DNA: TGTGCCATCAGTGGCACAAGGGAGTCTTCAGATACGCAGTATTTT; CDR3: CAISGTRESSDTQYF
V: TRBV18; J: TRBJ2-7; size: NA; D: TRBD1; DNA: TGTGCCAGCTCACCACCCGGGACAGTCGATGGCGAGCAGTACTTC; CDR3: CASSPPGTVDGEQYF
V: TRBV30; J: TRBJ1-3; size: few; D: NA; DNA: TGTGCCTGGCGAGAGAGGGGGACTGGAAACACCATATATTTT; CDR3: CAWRERGTGNTIYF
V: TRBV2; J: TRBJ1-2; size: NA; D: NA; DNA: TGTGCCAGCAGTGAAGTAGTTAGCGGCTACACCTTC; CDR3: CASSEVVSGYTF
V: TRBV27; J: TRBJ2-3; size: NA; D: NA; DNA: TGTGCCAGTTGGGCTATCCCTAGCACAGATACGCAGTATTTT; CDR3: CASWAIPSTDTQYF
V: TRBV30; J: TRBJ2-3; size: NA; D: TRBD2; DNA: TGTGCCTGGAGTGAACGAGCGGGGAGAGATACGCAGTATTTT; CDR3: CAWSERAGRDTQYF
V: TRBV7-9; J: TRBJ1-3; size: NA; D: NA; DNA: TGTGCCAGCAGCTACCCTACAGGGAAGGAGGAAAACACCATATATTTT; CDR3: CASSYPTGKEENTIYF
V: TRBV25-1; J: TRBJ2-7; size: NA; D: TRBD1; DNA: TGTGCCACCAGACAGGGCATCGGCTCCTACGAGCAGTACTTC; CDR3: CATRQGIGSYEQYF
V: TRBV4-1; J: TRBJ1-2; size: NA; D: NA; DNA: TGCGCCAGCAGCCAAGATAGGCGGGGTGGCCCCCCGGCTACCTCTATGGCCTACACCTTC; CDR3: CASSQDRRGGPPATSMAYTF
V: TRBV19; J: TRBJ2-7; size: few; D: NA; DNA: TGTGCCAGTTCCCCTAACGGGGGACCCCACTACGAGCAGTACTTC; CDR3: CASSPNGGPHYEQYF
V: TRBV11-2; J: TRBJ2-5; size: NA; D: NA; DNA: TGTGCCAGCACCAATAGCCCTGTACAAGAGACCCAGTACTTC; CDR3: CASTNSPVQETQYF
V: TRBV11-2; J: TRBJ1-2; size: NA; D: NA; DNA: TGTGCCAGCAGCTCGGCACAGGGCGGCTATGGCTACACCTTC; CDR3: CASSSAQGGYGYTF